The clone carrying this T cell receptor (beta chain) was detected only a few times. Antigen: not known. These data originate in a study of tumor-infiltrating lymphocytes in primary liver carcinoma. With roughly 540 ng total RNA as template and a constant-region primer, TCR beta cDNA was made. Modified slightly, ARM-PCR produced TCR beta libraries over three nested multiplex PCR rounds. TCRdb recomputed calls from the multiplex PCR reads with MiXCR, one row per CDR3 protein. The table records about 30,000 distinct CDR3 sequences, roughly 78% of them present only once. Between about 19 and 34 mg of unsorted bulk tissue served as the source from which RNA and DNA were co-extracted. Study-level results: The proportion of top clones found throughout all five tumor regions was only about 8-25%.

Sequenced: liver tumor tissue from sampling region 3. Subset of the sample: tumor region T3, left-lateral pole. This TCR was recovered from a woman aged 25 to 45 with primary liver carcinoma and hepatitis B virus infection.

The CDR3 protein is CAGFIPGQGADYGYTF. CDR3 coding DNA: TGTGCCGGCTTCATCCCCGGACAGGGAGCGGACTATGGCTACACCTTC. The J gene is TRBJ1-2, the V gene TRBV28; 8 bases line up with TRBD1. The CDR3 spans 16 residues. Looked up from germline, CDR1 is MDHEN and CDR2 is SYDVKM. The V segment lost 11 bases and the J segment 3 bases; nucleotides outside the gene matches: 17.